The entry below describes one T cell receptor (beta chain). Antigen specificity is unknown. This record belongs to a study of beta chain features in type 1 diabetes. Across the study: No patient-donor differences in age, gender, total cells or subset yield.

Expressed TCRB transcripts were sequenced because the entire RNA isolate underwent reverse transcription. TCRdb's copy holds only in-frame clones and misses some; the assay was immunoSEQ multiplex PCR. The sample carries 300,000 to 400,000 clones, roughly 8% recorded once. It was via CD45RO/CCR7/CD25/CD127/CD95/CD27 that CD4+ naive, central memory, regulatory and stem cell-like memory cells were sorted. Once sorted, every population was more than 98% pure. Study-wide points: Among all four CD4+ subsets, Type 1 diabetes patients had TCRB CDR3s that were moderately but significantly shorter.

The germline V gene encodes CDR1 LGHNA and CDR2 YSLEER. This CDR3 region has 12 residues. Trimming stripped 4 bases from V and 8 bases from J, with 9 bases between. What was sequenced was central memory CD4+ T cells from blood. The receptor was derived from a young woman in good health. The rearrangement joins TRBV4-3 to TRBJ2-1; the D gene could be TRBD1 or TRBD2 (5 bases each). CDR3 sequence reads: CASSRRGHEQFF. CDR3 DNA sequence: TGCGCCAGCAGCCGTCGGGGCCATGAGCAGTTCTTC.